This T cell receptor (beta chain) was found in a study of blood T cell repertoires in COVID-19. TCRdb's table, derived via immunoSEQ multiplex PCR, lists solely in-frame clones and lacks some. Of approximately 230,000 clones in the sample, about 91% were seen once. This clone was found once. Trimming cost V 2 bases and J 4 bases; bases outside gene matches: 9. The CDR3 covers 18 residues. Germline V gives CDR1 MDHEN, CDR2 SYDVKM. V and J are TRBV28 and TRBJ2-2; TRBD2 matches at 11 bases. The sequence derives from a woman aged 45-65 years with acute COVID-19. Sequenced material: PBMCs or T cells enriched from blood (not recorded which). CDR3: CASSLGSGRAEGTGELFF. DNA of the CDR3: TGTGCCAGCAGTTTAGGTAGCGGGAGGGCCGAGGGCACCGGGGAGCTGTTTTTT.